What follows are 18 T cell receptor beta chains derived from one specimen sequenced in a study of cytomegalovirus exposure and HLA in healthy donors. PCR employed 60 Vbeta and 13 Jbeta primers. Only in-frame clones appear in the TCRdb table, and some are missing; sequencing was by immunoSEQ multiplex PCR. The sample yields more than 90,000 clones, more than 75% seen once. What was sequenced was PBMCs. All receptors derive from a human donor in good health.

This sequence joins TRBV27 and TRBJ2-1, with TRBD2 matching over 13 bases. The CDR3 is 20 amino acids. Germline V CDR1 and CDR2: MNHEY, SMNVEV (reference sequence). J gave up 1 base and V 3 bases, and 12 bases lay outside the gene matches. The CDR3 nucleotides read TGTGCCAGCAGTTTCACCCCTCGGGGGACTAGCGGGATATCCTACAATGAGCAGTTCTTC. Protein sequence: CASSFTPRGTSGISYNEQFF.

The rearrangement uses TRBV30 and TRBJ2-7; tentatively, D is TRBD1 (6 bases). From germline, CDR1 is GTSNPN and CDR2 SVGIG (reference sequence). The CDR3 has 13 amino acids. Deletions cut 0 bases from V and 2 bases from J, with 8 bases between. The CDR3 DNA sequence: TGTGCCTGGAGTGTATCAGGGGCCTACGAGCAGTACTTC. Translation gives CAWSVSGAYEQYF.

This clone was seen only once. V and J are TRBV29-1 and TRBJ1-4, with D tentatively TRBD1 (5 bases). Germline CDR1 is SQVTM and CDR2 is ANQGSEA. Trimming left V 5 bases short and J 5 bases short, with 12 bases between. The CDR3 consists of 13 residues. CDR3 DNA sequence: TGCAGCGTTATTAGACAGCCGAATGAAAAACTGTTTTTT. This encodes CSVIRQPNEKLFF.

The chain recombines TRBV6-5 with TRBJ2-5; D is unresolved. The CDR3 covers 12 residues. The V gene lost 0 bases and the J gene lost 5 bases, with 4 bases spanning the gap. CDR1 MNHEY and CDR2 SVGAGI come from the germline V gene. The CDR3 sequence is CASSYSTETQYF. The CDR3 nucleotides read TGTGCCAGCAGTTACTCGACTGAGACCCAGTACTTC.

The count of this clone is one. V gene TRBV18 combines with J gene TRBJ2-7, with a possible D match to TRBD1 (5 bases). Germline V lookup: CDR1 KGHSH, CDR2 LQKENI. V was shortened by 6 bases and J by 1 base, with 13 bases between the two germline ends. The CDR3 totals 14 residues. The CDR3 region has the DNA TGTGCCAGCTCGACAGCCCGCCAATCCTACGAGCAGTACTTC. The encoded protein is CASSTARQSYEQYF.

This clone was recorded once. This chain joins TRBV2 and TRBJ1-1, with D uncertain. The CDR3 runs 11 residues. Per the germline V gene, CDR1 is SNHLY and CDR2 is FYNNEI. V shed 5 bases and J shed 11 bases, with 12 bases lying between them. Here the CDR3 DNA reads TGTGCCAGCAGTAACAGCCGGAGGGCTTTCTTT. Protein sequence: CASSNSRRAFF.

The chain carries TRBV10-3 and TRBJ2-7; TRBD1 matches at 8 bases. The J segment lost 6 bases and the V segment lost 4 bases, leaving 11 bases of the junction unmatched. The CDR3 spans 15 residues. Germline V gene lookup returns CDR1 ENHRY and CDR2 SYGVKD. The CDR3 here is CAISANRGQDAEQYF. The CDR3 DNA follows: TGTGCCATCAGTGCGAACCGGGGACAGGACGCCGAGCAGTACTTC.

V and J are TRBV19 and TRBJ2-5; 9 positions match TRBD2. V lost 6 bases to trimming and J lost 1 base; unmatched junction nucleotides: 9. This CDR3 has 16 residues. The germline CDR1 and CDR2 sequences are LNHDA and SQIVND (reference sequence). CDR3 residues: CASSPLGSGGQETQYF. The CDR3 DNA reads TGTGCCAGTAGCCCGCTCGGTAGCGGGGGCCAAGAGACCCAGTACTTC.

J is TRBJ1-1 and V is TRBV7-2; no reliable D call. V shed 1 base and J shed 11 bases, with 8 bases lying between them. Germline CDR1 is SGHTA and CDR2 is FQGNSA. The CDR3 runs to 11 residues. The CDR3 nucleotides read TGTGCCAGCAGCTTAGTCCGTGTCGCTTTCTTT. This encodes CASSLVRVAFF. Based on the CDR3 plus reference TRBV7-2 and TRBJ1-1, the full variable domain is GAGVSQSPSNKVTEKGKDVELRCDPISGHTALYWYRQSLGQGLEFLIYFQGNSAPDKSGLPSDRFSAERTGGSVSTLTIQRTQQEDSAVYLCASSLVRVAFFGQGTRLTVV.

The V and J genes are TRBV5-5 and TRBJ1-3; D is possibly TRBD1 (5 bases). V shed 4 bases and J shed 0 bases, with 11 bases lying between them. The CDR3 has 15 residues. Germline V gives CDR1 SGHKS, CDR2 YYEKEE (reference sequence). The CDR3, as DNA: TGTGCCAGCAGCACGGGACTGAGCTCTGGAAACACCATATATTTT. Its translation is CASSTGLSSGNTIYF.

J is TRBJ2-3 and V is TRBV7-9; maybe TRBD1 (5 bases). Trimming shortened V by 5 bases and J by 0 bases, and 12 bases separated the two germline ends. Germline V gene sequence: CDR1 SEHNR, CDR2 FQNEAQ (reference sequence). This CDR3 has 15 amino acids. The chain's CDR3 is CASSTRTPSTDTQYF. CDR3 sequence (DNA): TGTGCCAGCAGCACACGGACACCTAGCACAGATACGCAGTATTTT.

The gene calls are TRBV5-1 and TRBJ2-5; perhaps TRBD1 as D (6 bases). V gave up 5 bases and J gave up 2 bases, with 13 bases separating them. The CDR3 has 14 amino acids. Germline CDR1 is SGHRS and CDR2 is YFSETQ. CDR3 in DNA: TGCGCCAGCAGGCCCGTGGGGGCTCAAGAGACCCAGTACTTC. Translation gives CASRPVGAQETQYF. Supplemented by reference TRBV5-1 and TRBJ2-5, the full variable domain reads KAGVTQTPRYLIKTRGQQVTLSCSPISGHRSVSWYQQTPGQGLQFLFEYFSETQRNKGNFPGRFSGRQFSNSRSEMNVSTLELGDSALYLCASRPVGAQETQYFGPGTRLLVL.

The CDR3 nucleotides read TGTGCCAGCAGGGGGACAGGGAGCTCTGGAAACACCATATATTTT. This codes for CASRGTGSSGNTIYF. The chain is built from TRBV6-6 and TRBJ1-3, with 9 nucleotides matching TRBD1. The germline V gene has CDR1 MNHNY and CDR2 SVGAGI (reference sequence). The CDR3 runs to 15 residues. The ends lost 6 bases at V and 0 bases at J; junction bases unmatched: 3.

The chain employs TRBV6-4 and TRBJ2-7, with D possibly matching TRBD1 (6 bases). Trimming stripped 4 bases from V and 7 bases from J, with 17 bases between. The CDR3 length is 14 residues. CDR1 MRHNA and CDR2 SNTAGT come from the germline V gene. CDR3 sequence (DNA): TGTGCCAGCAGTGTCGAAGGGGGAATGGGGGAGCAGTACTTC. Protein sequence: CASSVEGGMGEQYF.

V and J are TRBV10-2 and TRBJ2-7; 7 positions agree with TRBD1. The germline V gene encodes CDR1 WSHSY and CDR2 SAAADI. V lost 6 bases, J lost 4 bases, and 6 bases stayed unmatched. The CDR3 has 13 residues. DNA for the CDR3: TGCGCCAGCAGATTGACAGGGTCGTACGAGCAGTACTTC. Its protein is CASRLTGSYEQYF.

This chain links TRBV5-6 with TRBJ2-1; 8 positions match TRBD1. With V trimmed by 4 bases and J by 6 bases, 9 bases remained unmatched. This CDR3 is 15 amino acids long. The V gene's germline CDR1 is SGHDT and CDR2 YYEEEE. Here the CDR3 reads CASSTQGVTLNEQFF. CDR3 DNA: TGTGCCAGCAGCACACAGGGGGTAACCCTCAATGAGCAGTTCTTC.

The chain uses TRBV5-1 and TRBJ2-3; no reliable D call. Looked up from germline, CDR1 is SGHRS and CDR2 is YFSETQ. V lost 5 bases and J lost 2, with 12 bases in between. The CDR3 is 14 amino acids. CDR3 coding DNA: TGCGCCAGCAGTTCTCGAGGTTCCACAGATACGCAGTATTTT. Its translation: CASSSRGSTDTQYF.

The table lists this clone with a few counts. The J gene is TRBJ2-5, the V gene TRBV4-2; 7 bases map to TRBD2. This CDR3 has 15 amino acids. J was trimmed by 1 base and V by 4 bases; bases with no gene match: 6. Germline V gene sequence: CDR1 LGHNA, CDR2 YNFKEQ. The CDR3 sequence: CASSPFGGSQETQYF. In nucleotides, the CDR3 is TGTGCCAGCAGCCCGTTTGGCGGGAGCCAAGAGACCCAGTACTTC.